This T cell receptor beta chain was identified during a study of tumor-infiltrating lymphocytes in primary liver carcinoma. The wider study: Per sample, productive TCRbeta reads numbered roughly 3.5 to 7.5 million, similar across tissue types. Study-wide results and caveats: Tumor-adjacent and tumor-blood pairs shared a smaller degree of overlap than tumor region pairs.

A primer in the constant region served to generate TCR beta cDNA from roughly 520 ng of total RNA. Libraries for TCR beta were built through three nested multiplex PCR rounds, which together made up a slightly modified ARM-PCR procedure. Both of the initial two PCR rounds ran for approximately 10 cycles and employed TRBV1-TRBV30 forward primers alongside a C-beta reverse primer. TCRdb used MiXCR to reprocess the multiplex PCR reads, holding one entry per CDR3 protein. The data contain approximately 310,000 distinct CDR3 sequences, roughly 60% of them singletons. As for this clonotype: Antigen: not known. An end of the junction differs from the germline gene, which may be a read error.

Unsorted whole blood yielded the blood RNA, and germline DNA was also extracted. Chronic HBV infection affected patients, none of whom had received treatment. Preoperatively, approximately 4 milliliters of peripheral blood were collected. This CDR3 spans 13 amino acids. The germline V gene encodes CDR1 SGHAT and CDR2 FQDESV (reference sequence). The clonotype was recovered from a man in his forties with primary liver carcinoma and hepatitis B virus infection. The chain links TRBV11-1 to TRBJ2-3, with D tentatively TRBD1 or TRBD2 (5 bases each). Material for sequencing was peripheral blood. CDR3 bases: TGTGCCAGTAGCTTGGGGGATCGAGAAACGCAGTATTTT. Translating it yields CASSLGDRETQYF.